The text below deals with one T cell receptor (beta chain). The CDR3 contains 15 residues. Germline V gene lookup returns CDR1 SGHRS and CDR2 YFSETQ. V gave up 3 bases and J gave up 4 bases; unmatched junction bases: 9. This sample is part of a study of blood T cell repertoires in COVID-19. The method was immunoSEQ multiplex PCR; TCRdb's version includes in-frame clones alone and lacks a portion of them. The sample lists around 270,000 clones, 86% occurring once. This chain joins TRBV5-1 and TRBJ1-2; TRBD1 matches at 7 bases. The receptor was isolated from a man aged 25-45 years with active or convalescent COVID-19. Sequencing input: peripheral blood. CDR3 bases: TGCGCCAGCAGCTCCGCCGGGACAGAAATCTATGGCTACACCTTC. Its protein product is CASSSAGTEIYGYTF.